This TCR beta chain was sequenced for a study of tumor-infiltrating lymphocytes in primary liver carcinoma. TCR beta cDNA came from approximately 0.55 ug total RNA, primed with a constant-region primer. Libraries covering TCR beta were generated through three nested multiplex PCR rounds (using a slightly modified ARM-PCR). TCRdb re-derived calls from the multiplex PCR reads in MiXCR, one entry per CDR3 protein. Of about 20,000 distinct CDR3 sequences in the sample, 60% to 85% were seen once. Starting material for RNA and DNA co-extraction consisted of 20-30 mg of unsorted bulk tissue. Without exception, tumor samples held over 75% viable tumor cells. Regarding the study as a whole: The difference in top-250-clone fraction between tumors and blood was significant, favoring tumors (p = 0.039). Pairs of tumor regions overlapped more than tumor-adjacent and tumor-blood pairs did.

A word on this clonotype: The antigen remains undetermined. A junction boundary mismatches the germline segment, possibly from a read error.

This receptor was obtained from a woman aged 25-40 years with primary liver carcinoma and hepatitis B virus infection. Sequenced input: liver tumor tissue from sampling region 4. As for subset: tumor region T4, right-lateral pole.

As DNA, the CDR3 is TGTACCACCAGCTTCCGGCTGAACATTGAAGCTTTCTTT. It is translated as CTTSFRLNIEAFF. The J gene is TRBJ1-1, the V gene TRBV11-1; no clear D. The CDR3 is made up of 13 amino acids. The germline V gene has CDR1 SGHAT and CDR2 FQDESV (reference sequence).